This TCR beta chain comes out of a study of blood T cell repertoires in COVID-19 (dated by TCRdb to 2018 to 2021). Looking at the study overall: The collaborator samples originated in the United States, Italy and Spain and spanned the acute and convalescent phases of COVID-19. Where HLA class I and class II types were available, the types were taken from metadata supplied by the sample provider, not from assay-based typing. The dataset comprised deeply sampled blood TCRbeta repertoires from subjects exposed to, actively infected with, or recovered from COVID-19. The repertoires were released in a freely available public database meant as a resource for research on the immune response to SARS-CoV-2. Nearly every sample came with metadata listing a de-identified subject ID, COVID-19 status, age in years and sex. The samples were drawn from the first 160 participants of the ongoing ImmuneRACE study and from under 1,500 subjects provided by 6 global collaborators. The material from the prospective study consisted of cDNA or gDNA derived from T cells, B-cell-depleted T cells, or PBMCs.

Findings and caveats that apply to the study as a whole: The quantity of clinical and demographic metadata differed by source and by participant and was supplied without curation.

At one collaborating source in Seattle, patients were enrolled during active infection and were followed longitudinally through the course of disease. Whole blood was collected in K2EDTA tubes by collaborating institutions according to the institutions' own protocols. Collaborator samples were shipped for TCRbeta analysis as frozen whole blood, isolated PBMCs, or DNA extracted from either sample type. TCRbeta CDR3 regions were amplified from genomic DNA by means of the immunoSEQ Assay, a bias-controlled multiplex PCR. For the original study's pipeline: The number of nucleated cells in each sample was estimated from the amplification of reference gene primers within the assay. To quantify the absolute abundance of each unique TCRbeta CDR3 rearrangement, sequence reads were collapsed and filtered. For each sample, productive Simpson clonality was calculated as the square root of Simpson's diversity index over productive rearrangements. Not all clones reach the TCRdb copy of this immuneACCESS table, which keeps in-frame sequences only. Checked studies attribute under half of the gap to unresolved V genes and leave the rest unexplained. That table is the source of V, J and clone size, and D and trimming were worked out from the DNA. In this sample the table shows some 150,000 clones, 70% to 80% of which occur a single time. Of the sample, about 5% falls within the top ten clones.

Details on this clone: Its antigen specificity is not known. Base qualities are not provided; no much larger clone lies one nucleotide away.

The sequence came from a woman aged 70-85 years with COVID-19, enrolled during active disease. The sequenced sample consisted of peripheral blood.

The DNA sequence reads TGCGCCAGCAGCCAAGAATCCGGCACAGGGGTGGATACGCAGTATTTT. It codes for CASSQESGTGVDTQYF. The V and J segments used are TRBV4-1 and TRBJ2-3, with TRBD1 matching 7 junction bases. V is cut back by 0 bases and J by 6 bases, with 9 bases in the junction unmatched. CDR1 and CDR2 (MGHRA, YSYEKL) derive from the germline V gene. The CDR3 has 16 amino acids, counting the end cysteine and phenylalanine. This entry keeps only the CDR3 DNA: 48 bases, framed from base 1.